The table lists the clone carrying this TCR beta chain with a count of one. Antigen specificity is unknown. The entry originates in a study of T-cell memory formation after mild COVID-19. About the study: TCR clusters largely stayed donor specific.

General study results and limits: In pre-infection memory, a portion of responding clones appeared, which suggested that cross-reactive memory joined.

The CDR3 consists of 15 residues. V lost 6 bases and J lost 5; bases outside the gene matches: 10. TCRdb recomputed calls from the 5' RACE reads with MiXCR, one row per CDR3 protein. The sample lists tens of thousands of distinct CDR3 sequences; 6% to 7% were seen once. The sequenced sample consisted of PBMCs or a T cell subset sorted from them (not recorded which). The TCR originated in an adult who had mild COVID-19 (a few samples of this study predate the infection). Cell type and time point are not known. The V call is TRBV12-3 or TRBV12-4, the J call TRBJ2-1, with 7 bases aligning to TRBD2. The DNA of the CDR3 is TGTGCCAGCAGCCGGACTAGAGGCCAAAACAATGAGCAGTTCTTC. This codes for CASSRTRGQNNEQFF.